This T cell receptor (beta chain) was captured in a study of Ad26.COV2.S vaccination and SARS-CoV-2 variants. Whole-study context: Ad26.COV2.S was injected intramuscularly once or twice, 56 days apart.

Of note for this clone: The antigen remains unidentified.

Germline lookup yields CDR1 LGHNA and CDR2 YSLEER. Trimming left V 1 base short and J 4 bases short, with 10 bases between. The CDR3 covers 15 residues. Study-wide results and caveats: Placebo recipients had lower spike-specific TCR breadth than vaccine recipients. Breadth and depth estimates from TCRs may understate total T cell responses.

Treatment noted: some 19 received Ad26.COV2.S at low or high dose, single or two shots; roughly five received placebo; per-sample allocation not given. Day 63 following the first vaccine or placebo injection was when the samples were taken. An adult aged 18-55 years in Boston served as the donor. Using immunoSEQ multiplex PCR, the repertoire was profiled, and TCRdb retains in-frame clones only, with some absent. The data hold more than 300,000 clones, with around 84% observed a single time. Here the sequenced sample was peripheral blood, taken in a trial of Ad26.COV2.S vaccine versus placebo. The receptor was isolated from a person aged 18-65 years who received the Ad26.COV2.S COVID-19 vaccine or a placebo. The chain recombines TRBV4-3 with TRBJ2-2; D is unresolved. The CDR3: CASSQGGPGTGELFF. CDR3 nucleotides: TGCGCCAGCAGCCAAGGTGGGCCAGGCACCGGGGAGCTGTTTTTT.